Following are 11 T cell receptor beta chains from one sample sequenced in a study of T cell repertoires in cytomegalovirus infection. Via MiXCR, TCRdb re-called the reads, giving one row per CDR3 protein. Counted here are 300,000 or so distinct CDR3 sequences, about 9.2% occurring once; the ten biggest clones make up more than 2.5%. Input material: PBMCs. The source is a human donor in good health (CMV status not recorded). Some clones in this sample may be carry-over from other donors' samples.

At least ten counts were recorded for this clonotype. The chain employs TRBV2 and TRBJ2-7; D is unclear. Germline V lookup: CDR1 SNHLY, CDR2 FYNNEI. Trimming took off 3 bases at V and 4 bases at J, with 13 bases between the two ends. The CDR3 consists of 14 residues. The CDR3 here is CASSERESFYEQYF. The CDR3, as DNA: TGTGCCAGCAGTGAGAGAGAGTCTTTTTACGAGCAGTACTTC.

Comments on this clonotype: The junction departs from germline at one end; a sequencing error may be responsible. The chain couples TRBV13 to TRBJ2-1, with 10 bases identical to TRBD1. The CDR3 has 14 residues. CDR1 is PRHDT and CDR2 is FYEKMQ in the germline V gene (reference sequence). The CDR3 sequence: CAISLDRGRNEQFF. In nucleotides, the CDR3 is TGTGCCATCAGCCTAGACAGGGGGCGGAATGAGCAGTTCTTC. The variable domain in full, completed from reference TRBV13 and TRBJ2-1, reads AAGVIQSPRHLIKEKRETATLKCYPIPRHDTVYWYQQGPGQDPQFLISFYEKMQSDKGSIPDRFSAQQFSDYHSELNMSSLELGDSALYFCAISLDRGRNEQFFGPGTRLTVL.

At least ten counts were recorded for this clonotype. The gene calls are TRBV20-1 and TRBJ1-2, with unresolved D. Trimming removed 5 bases at V and 4 bases at J, with 11 bases between. CDR3 size: 12 residues. CDR1 is DFQATT and CDR2 is SNEGSKA in the germline V gene (reference sequence). CDR3 bases: TGCAGTGCTGAGTCTGGTTTCTATGGCTACACCTTC. Amino acid sequence: CSAESGFYGYTF.

This clonotype was detected ten times or more. This sequence joins TRBV20-1 and TRBJ1-4; 8 positions agree with TRBD1. Germline V gene sequence: CDR1 DFQATT, CDR2 SNEGSKA (reference sequence). The CDR3 has 13 residues. J was trimmed by 7 bases and V by 5 bases; bases with no gene match: 6. The CDR3 sequence is CSAPDRGGEKLFF. Written as DNA, the CDR3 is TGCAGTGCTCCCGACAGGGGTGGTGAAAAACTGTTTTTT.

This clonotype was counted at least ten times. The chain couples TRBV6-6 to TRBJ2-6, with a possible D match to TRBD2 (7 bases). This CDR3 is built from 16 residues. The germline V and J ends were trimmed by 6 bases and 1 base, with 13 bases remaining between them. Germline V gene sequence: CDR1 MNHNY, CDR2 SVGAGI (reference sequence). The CDR3 protein is CASRSQGGSGANVLTF. In nucleotides, the CDR3 is TGTGCCAGCAGGTCACAGGGAGGGTCTGGGGCCAACGTCCTGACTTTC.

This clonotype was observed a single time. The chain has TRBV28 and TRBJ1-2, with 9 nucleotides matching TRBD1. Unmatched junction bases numbered 9, after V lost 7 bases and J lost 6 bases. CDR1 is MDHEN and CDR2 is SYDVKM in the germline V gene. CDR3 length equals 14 residues. CDR3 sequence: CASIDAQGANGYTF. Here the CDR3 DNA reads TGTGCCAGCATAGACGCACAGGGGGCCAATGGCTACACCTTC.

This clonotype was seen at least ten times. The chain employs TRBV7-9 and TRBJ2-5; D remains ambiguous. The CDR3 is made up of 12 amino acids. Germline values: CDR1 SEHNR, CDR2 FQNEAQ (reference sequence). V was clipped by 3 bases and J by 7 bases, with 9 bases between them. The CDR3 sequence: CASSLTSSTQYF. CDR3 sequence (DNA): TGTGCCAGCAGCTTGACATCTTCGACCCAGTACTTC.

This clonotype was detected ten times or more. This chain joins TRBV19 and TRBJ2-1; 11 bases map to TRBD2. Germline CDR1 LNHDA, CDR2 SQIVND (reference sequence). The CDR3 loop spans 16 amino acids. V was pared by 2 bases and J by 7 bases, with 7 bases of the junction left unmatched. CDR3 loop: CASSILTSGGPNEQFF. The CDR3 bases are TGTGCCAGTAGTATACTAACTAGCGGGGGCCCTAATGAGCAGTTCTTC.

The sample holds many counts of this clonotype. The gene calls are TRBV18 and TRBJ2-1; perhaps TRBD2 as D (6 bases). CDR1 KGHSH and CDR2 LQKENI come from the germline V gene. The ends were cut back, 1 base at V and 2 bases at J, with 9 bases in the middle. This CDR3 spans 15 amino acids. The CDR3: CASSPRRVTYNEQFF. The CDR3 DNA is TGTGCCAGCTCACCACGGAGGGTAACCTACAATGAGCAGTTCTTC.

This clonotype was found a few times. CDR3 residues: CSAKLLGPWFF. The DNA of the CDR3 is TGCAGTGCTAAACTACTAGGCCCCTGGTTCTTC. The genes are TRBV20-1 and TRBJ2-1; TRBD2 is a possible D gene (5 bases). CDR3 size: 11 residues. V lost 4 bases and J lost 15, with 16 bases in between. Germline CDR1 reads DFQATT; CDR2 reads SNEGSKA (reference sequence).

This clonotype was seen many times. The chain has TRBV7-8 and TRBJ2-3; D is ambiguous. This CDR3 has 14 residues. CDR1 SGHVS and CDR2 FQNEAQ come from the germline V gene. Trimming left V 2 bases short and J 0 bases short, with 6 bases between. For the CDR3, the DNA is TGTGCCAGCAGCTTATATCGAAGCACAGATACGCAGTATTTT. Amino acids: CASSLYRSTDTQYF.